The sequence of this T cell receptor beta chain was determined in a study of blood T cell repertoires in COVID-19. Study information: There were acute and convalescent COVID-19 samples, and they came from the United States, Italy and Spain. Sources were T cells, B-cell-depleted T cells, or PBMCs; the material itself was cDNA or gDNA.

Looked up from germline, CDR1 is SEHNR and CDR2 is FQNEAQ (reference sequence). The trim removed 1 base at V and 7 bases at J, leaving 11 bases unmatched. The CDR3 contains 18 residues. Repertoires were generated with immunoSEQ multiplex PCR, while TCRdb's copy carries only in-frame clones and drops some. The sample carries 85,000 to 120,000 clones, 70% to 80% recorded once. The source is a man aged 60 to 69 with active or convalescent COVID-19. The chain is built from TRBV7-9 and TRBJ2-1; the match to TRBD2 covers 12 bases. Sample: peripheral blood. The CDR3 DNA is TGTGCCAGCAGCTTAGGTAGGCTAGCGGGAGGGCCGGGGAATGAGCAGTTCTTC. This codes for CASSLGRLAGGPGNEQFF. The variable domain in full, with the rest retrieved from reference TRBV7-9 and TRBJ2-1, is DTGVSQNPRHKITKRGQNVTFRCDPISEHNRLYWYRQTLGQGPEFLTYFQNEAQLEKSRLLSDRFSAERPKGSFSTLEIQRTEQGDSAMYLCASSLGRLAGGPGNEQFFGPGTRLTVL.